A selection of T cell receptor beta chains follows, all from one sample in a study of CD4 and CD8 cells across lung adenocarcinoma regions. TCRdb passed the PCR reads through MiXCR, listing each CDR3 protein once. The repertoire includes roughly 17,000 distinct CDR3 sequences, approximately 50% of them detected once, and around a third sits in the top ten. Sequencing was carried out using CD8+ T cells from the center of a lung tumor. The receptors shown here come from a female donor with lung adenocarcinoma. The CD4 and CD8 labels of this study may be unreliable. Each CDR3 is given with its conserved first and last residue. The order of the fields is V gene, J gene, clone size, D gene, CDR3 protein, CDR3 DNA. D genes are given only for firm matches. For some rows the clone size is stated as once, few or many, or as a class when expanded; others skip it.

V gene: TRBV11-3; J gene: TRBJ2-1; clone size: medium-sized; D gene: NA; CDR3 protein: CASSLDRGAGYNEQFF; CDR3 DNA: TGTGCCAGCAGCTTAGATCGCGGGGCCGGGTACAATGAGCAGTTCTTC
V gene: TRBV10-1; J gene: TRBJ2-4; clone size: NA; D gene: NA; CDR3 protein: CASRGLSSKNMQYF; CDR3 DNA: TGCGCCAGCAGGGGGTTAAGTAGCAAAAACATGCAGTACTTC
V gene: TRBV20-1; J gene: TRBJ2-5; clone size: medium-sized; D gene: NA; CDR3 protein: CSARDRGYGETQYF; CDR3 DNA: TGCAGTGCTAGAGACCGGGGTTATGGGGAGACCCAGTACTTC
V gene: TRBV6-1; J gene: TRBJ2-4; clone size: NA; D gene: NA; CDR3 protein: CASSATGQRATDIQYF; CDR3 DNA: TGTGCCAGCAGCGCTACGGGGCAGCGAGCCACAGACATTCAGTACTTC
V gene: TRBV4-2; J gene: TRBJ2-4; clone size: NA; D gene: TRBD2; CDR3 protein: CASSQVSGGGPSNEQYF; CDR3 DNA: TGTGCCAGCAGCCAAGTAAGCGGGGGGGGCCCCTCAAATGAGCAGTACTTC
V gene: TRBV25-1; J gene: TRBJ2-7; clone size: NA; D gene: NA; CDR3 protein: CASRVAASYEQYF; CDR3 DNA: TGTGCCAGCAGGGTAGCGGCTTCCTACGAGCAGTACTTC
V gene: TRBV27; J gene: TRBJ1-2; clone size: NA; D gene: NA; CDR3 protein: CASSLAANYGYTF; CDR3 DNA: TGTGCCAGCAGTTTGGCGGCTAACTATGGCTACACCTTC
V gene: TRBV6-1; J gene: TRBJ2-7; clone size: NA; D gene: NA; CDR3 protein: CASSGGLGGGFTETQYF; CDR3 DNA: TGTGCCAGCAGTGGGGGACTAGGGGGCGGTTTCACAGAGACGCAGTACTTC
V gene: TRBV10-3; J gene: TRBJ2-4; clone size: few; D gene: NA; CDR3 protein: CATGLGAKNIQYF; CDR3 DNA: TGTGCCACGGGGCTGGGAGCCAAAAACATTCAGTACTTC
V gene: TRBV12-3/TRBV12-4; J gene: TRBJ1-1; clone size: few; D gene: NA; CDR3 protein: CASTRQAMNTEAFF; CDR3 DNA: TGTGCCAGCACCCGACAGGCTATGAACACTGAAGCTTTCTTT
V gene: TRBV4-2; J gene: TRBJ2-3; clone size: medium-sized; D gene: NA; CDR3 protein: CASSPGSYTQYF; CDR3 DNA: TGTGCCAGCAGTCCGGGCTCCTATACGCAGTATTTT
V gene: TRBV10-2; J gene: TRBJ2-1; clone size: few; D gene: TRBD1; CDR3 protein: CAIRTGADNEQFF; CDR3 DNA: TGCGCCATCAGGACAGGGGCGGACAATGAGCAGTTCTTC
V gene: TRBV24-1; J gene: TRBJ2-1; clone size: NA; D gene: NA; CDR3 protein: CATEGGGEQFF; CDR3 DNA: TGTGCCACCGAGGGGGGTGGTGAGCAGTTCTTC
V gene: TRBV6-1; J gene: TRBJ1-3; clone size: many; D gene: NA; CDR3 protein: CASRHDPGNTIYF; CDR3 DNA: TGTGCCAGCCGTCATGATCCAGGAAACACCATATATTTT
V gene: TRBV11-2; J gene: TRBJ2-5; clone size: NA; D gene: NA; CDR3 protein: CASSYTPGETQYF; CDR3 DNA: TGTGCCAGCAGCTATACACCGGGGGAGACCCAGTACTTC
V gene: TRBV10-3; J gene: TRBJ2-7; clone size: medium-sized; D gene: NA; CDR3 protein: CAISDRTPNYEQYF; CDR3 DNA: TGTGCCATCAGTGATCGGACACCTAATTACGAGCAGTACTTC
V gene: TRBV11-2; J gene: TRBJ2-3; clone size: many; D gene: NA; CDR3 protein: CASSSTSGFSGSTDTQYF; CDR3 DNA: TGTGCCAGCAGCTCTACTTCGGGATTTTCAGGGAGCACAGATACGCAGTATTTT
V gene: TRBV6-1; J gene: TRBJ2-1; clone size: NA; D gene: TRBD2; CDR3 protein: CASSEGPSGIYNEQFF; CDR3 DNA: TGTGCCAGCAGTGAAGGCCCTAGCGGGATATACAATGAGCAGTTCTTC
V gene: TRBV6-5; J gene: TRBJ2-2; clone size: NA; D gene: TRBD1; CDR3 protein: CASSYQTGVGTGELFF; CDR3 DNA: TGTGCCAGCAGTTACCAGACAGGGGTAGGCACCGGGGAGCTGTTTTTT
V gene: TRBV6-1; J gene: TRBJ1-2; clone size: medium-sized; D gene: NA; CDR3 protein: CASSERSYGYTF; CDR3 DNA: TGTGCCAGCAGTGAACGGAGCTATGGCTACACCTTC
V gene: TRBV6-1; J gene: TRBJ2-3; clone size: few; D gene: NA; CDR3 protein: CASSAGTDFTDTQYF; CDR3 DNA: TGTGCCAGCAGTGCCGGGACCGACTTCACAGATACGCAGTATTTT
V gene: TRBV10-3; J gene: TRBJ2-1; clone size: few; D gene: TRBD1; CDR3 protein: CAIKKGQGKGEQFF; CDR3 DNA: TGTGCCATCAAAAAGGGACAGGGTAAGGGTGAGCAGTTCTTC
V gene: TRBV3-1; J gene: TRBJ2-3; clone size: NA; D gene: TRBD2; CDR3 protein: CASSLRSGGSDTQYF; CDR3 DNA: TGTGCCAGCAGCCTCAGGAGCGGGGGATCAGATACGCAGTATTTT